The 8 T cell receptor beta chains given below trace back to one sample, sequenced in a study of sequential checkpoint blockade in melanoma. Specified treatment: randomized to nivolumab then ipilimumab (arm A) or the reverse (arm B). The protocol was immunoSEQ multiplex PCR, while the TCRdb copy is restricted to in-frame clones and leaves out a portion. The table shows some 5,400 clones, with approximately 19% occurring only once. Sequenced here: tumor tissue (inferred from file names), sampled from a patient given nivolumab and ipilimumab in sequence. The receptors were sampled from a human donor with melanoma.

This clone was observed many times. The rearrangement uses TRBV11-3 and TRBJ1-4, with 8 bases lining up with TRBD1. V shed 5 bases and J 6 bases; nucleotides not matched to a gene: 8. CDR3 length: 15 amino acids. The V gene's germline CDR1 is SGHNT and CDR2 YENEEA. The CDR3: CASSPGQGRDEKLFF. The CDR3 region has the DNA TGTGCCAGCAGCCCTGGACAGGGTCGTGATGAAAAACTGTTTTTT.

In this sample, this clone is medium-sized. The V and J genes are TRBV11-3 and TRBJ2-2; maybe TRBD1 (6 bases). CDR1 and CDR2 (germline): SGHNT, YENEEA. Trimming took 3 bases from V and 3 from J, leaving 11 bases between them. The CDR3 has 15 residues. The CDR3 here is CASSLVQGYTGELFF. CDR3 DNA sequence: TGTGCCAGCAGCTTGGTCCAGGGGTACACCGGGGAGCTGTTTTTT. The full variable domain, its missing parts supplied by reference TRBV11-3 and TRBJ2-2, is EAGVVQSPRYKIIEKKQPVAFWCNPISGHNTLYWYLQNLGQGPELLIRYENEEAVDDSQLPKDRFSAERLKGVDSTLKIQPAELGDSAVYLCASSLVQGYTGELFFGEGSRLTVL.

This clone was detected a few times. This chain uses TRBV30 with TRBJ1-6, with TRBD1 as a possible D gene (5 bases). Trimming took 1 base from V and 8 from J, leaving 9 bases between them. Germline loops: CDR1 GTSNPN, CDR2 SVGIG (reference sequence). The CDR3 is 13 residues long. The CDR3 region has the DNA TGTGCCTGGAGTGGACAGCCTGATTCACCCCTCCACTTT. Its translation: CAWSGQPDSPLHF.

The chain uses TRBV10-2 and TRBJ1-1, with 10 bases identical to TRBD1. The CDR3 totals 17 residues. The J segment lost 2 bases and the V segment lost 3 bases, leaving 9 bases of the junction unmatched. Germline CDR1 is WSHSY and CDR2 is SAAADI. CDR3 protein: CASSDSTGGLANTEAFF. The CDR3, as DNA: TGCGCCAGCAGTGACTCGACAGGGGGCTTGGCCAACACTGAAGCTTTCTTT.

This clone was counted a few times. This chain links TRBV6-8 with TRBJ1-6; TRBD1 matches 7 bases. After removal of 0 bases from V and 6 bases from J, the junction contained 5 bases not matched to a gene. The CDR3 has 16 amino acids. CDR1 and CDR2 from the germline V gene are MNHGY and SAAAGT. The CDR3 spells CASSYSDRAINSPLHF. The CDR3 DNA is TGTGCCAGCAGTTACTCCGACAGGGCGATTAATTCACCCCTCCACTTT.

The chain combines TRBV19 with TRBJ1-1; 10 bases agree with TRBD1. V gave up 7 bases and J gave up 5 bases; unmatched junction bases: 13. This CDR3 contains 16 residues. Germline CDR1 and CDR2: LNHDA and SQIVND (reference sequence). CDR3 sequence (DNA): TGTGCCAGTACCCCGGGGGGACAGGGGTTTGTGACTGAAGCTTTCTTT. Amino acids: CASTPGGQGFVTEAFF.

The J gene is TRBJ2-7, the V gene TRBV9, with TRBD2 matching 10 bases. The V gene's germline CDR1 is SGDLS and CDR2 YYNGEE. After removal of 8 bases from V and 2 bases from J, the junction contained 4 bases not matched to a gene. The CDR3 covers 13 residues. The CDR3, as DNA: TGTGCCAGTGGAGGGACTAGCGCCTACGAGCAGTACTTC. This sequence encodes CASGGTSAYEQYF.

This clone was observed a handful of times. The chain carries TRBV15 and TRBJ1-6, with unresolved D. Germline loops: CDR1 LNHNV, CDR2 YYDKDF (reference sequence). The CDR3 contains 15 residues. V was shortened by 0 bases and J by 1 base, with 4 bases between the two germline ends. The CDR3 region is CATSREGSYNSPLHF. The CDR3 bases are TGTGCCACCAGCAGAGAAGGGTCCTATAATTCACCCCTCCACTTT.